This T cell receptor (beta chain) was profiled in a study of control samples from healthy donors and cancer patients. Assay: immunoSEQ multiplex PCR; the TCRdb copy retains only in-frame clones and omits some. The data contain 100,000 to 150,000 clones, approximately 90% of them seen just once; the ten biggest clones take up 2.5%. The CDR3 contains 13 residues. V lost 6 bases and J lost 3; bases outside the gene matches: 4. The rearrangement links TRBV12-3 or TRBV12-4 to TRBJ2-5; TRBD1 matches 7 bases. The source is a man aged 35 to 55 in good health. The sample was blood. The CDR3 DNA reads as TGTGCCAGCAGCCGGACAGGAGAAGAGACCCAGTACTTC. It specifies CASSRTGEETQYF.